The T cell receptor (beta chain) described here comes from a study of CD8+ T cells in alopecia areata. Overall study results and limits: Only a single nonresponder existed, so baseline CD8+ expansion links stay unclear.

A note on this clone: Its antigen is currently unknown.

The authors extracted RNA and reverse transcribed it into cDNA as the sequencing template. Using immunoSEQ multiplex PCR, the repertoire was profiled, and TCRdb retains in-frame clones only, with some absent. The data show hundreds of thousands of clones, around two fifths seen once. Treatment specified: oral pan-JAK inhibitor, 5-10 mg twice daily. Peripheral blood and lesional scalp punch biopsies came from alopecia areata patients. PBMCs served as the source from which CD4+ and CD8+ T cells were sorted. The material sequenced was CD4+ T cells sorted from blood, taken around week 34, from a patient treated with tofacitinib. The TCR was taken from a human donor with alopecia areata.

The CDR3 DNA is TGCAGTGCTAGACGCACAGATACGCAGTATTTT. Translated: CSARRTDTQYF. V and J are TRBV20-1 and TRBJ2-3; D not resolved. Trimming removed 2 bases at V and 1 base at J, with 1 base between. The CDR3 has 11 residues. Looked up from germline, CDR1 is DFQATT and CDR2 is SNEGSKA (reference sequence).